This T cell receptor beta chain is drawn from a study of blood T cell repertoires in COVID-19. Assay used: immunoSEQ multiplex PCR; TCRdb lists only in-frame clones, some missing. The sample comprises about 200,000 clones, 86% of which are singletons, and 5% to 7% rests with the top ten. The CDR3 spans 14 residues. J gave up 6 bases and V 6 bases, and 8 bases lay outside the gene matches. Germline V gene lookup returns CDR1 KGHDR and CDR2 SFDVKD. Recruits, aged roughly 18 to 89 years, lived in 24 US areas. The J gene is TRBJ2-7, the V gene TRBV24-1, with 9 bases that match TRBD1. The sample was PBMCs or T cells enriched from blood (not recorded which). The TCR was taken from a man aged 35 to 55 with acute COVID-19. CDR3 loop: CATSTGTGFGEQYF. The DNA for the CDR3 is TGTGCCACCAGTACCGGGACAGGGTTCGGCGAGCAGTACTTC.